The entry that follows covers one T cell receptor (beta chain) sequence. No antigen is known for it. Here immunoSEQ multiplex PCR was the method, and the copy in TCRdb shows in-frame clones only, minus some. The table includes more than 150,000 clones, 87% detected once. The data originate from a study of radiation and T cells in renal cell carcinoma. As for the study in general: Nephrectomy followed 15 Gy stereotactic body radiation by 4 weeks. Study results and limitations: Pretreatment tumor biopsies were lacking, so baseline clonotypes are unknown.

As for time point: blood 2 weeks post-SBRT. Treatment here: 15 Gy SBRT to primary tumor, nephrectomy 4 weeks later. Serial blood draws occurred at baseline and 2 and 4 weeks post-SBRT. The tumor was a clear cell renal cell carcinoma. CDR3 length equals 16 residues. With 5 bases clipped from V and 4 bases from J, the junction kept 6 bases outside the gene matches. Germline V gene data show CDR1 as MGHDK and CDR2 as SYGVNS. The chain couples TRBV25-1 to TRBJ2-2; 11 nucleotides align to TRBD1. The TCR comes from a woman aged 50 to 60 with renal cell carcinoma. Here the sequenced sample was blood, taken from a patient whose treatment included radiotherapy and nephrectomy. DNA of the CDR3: TGTGCCAGCAGTAATTCCGGGACAGGGGGCACCGGGGAGCTGTTTTTT. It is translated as CASSNSGTGGTGELFF.